One and the same sample provided the 10 T cell receptor beta chains below, sequenced in a study of post-analysis software for immune sequencing data. The study's findings and limits: Elevated frequency relative to controls characterized roughly five TRBV segments in patients, TRBV5-6, TRBV5-1 and TRBV20-1 among them.

TCR beta cDNA libraries had unique molecular identifiers. MiXCR, applied by TCRdb to the PCR reads, yields one record per CDR3 protein. The sample lists around 700,000 distinct CDR3 sequences, approximately 59% occurring once. These receptors are not linked to any known antigen. The sequencing input was blood. The receptor source for this set is a girl aged 2 to 10 with multiple sclerosis.

The chain joins TRBV6-5 to TRBJ2-1, with 9 bases identical to TRBD2. V was pared by 6 bases and J by 3 bases, with 6 bases of the junction left unmatched. The germline V gene encodes CDR1 MNHEY and CDR2 SVGAGI. This CDR3 region has 15 residues. CDR3 amino acids: CASRPGTSSYNEQFF. The CDR3 DNA reads as TGTGCCAGCAGGCCCGGGACTAGCAGCTACAATGAGCAGTTCTTC.

The chain joins TRBV28 to TRBJ1-4, with D uncertain. The V end was cut by 5 bases, the J end by 5 bases, with 18 bases between. From germline, CDR1 is MDHEN and CDR2 SYDVKM. The CDR3 is 16 residues long. CDR3 nucleotide sequence: TGTGCCAGCAGTCCGCCCGACCAGAGACCGAATGAAAAACTGTTTTTT. This gives the protein CASSPPDQRPNEKLFF.

The chain recombines TRBV19 with TRBJ2-3, with 9 bases matching TRBD1. This CDR3 spans 13 amino acids. Germline V lookup: CDR1 LNHDA, CDR2 SQIVND (reference sequence). V gave up 9 bases and J gave up 2 bases; unmatched junction bases: 3. In DNA form, the CDR3 reads TGTGCCAGCACAGGGGGCTACACAGATACGCAGTATTTT. As protein: CASTGGYTDTQYF. The full variable domain, with the rest looked up from reference TRBV19 and TRBJ2-3, is DGGITQSPKYLFRKEGQNVTLSCEQNLNHDAMYWYRQDPGQGLRLIYYSQIVNDFQKGDIAEGYSVSREKKESFPLTVTSAQKNPTAFYLCASTGGYTDTQYFGPGTRLTVL.

This clonotype has a handful of counts. One junction end disagrees with the germline gene, perhaps due to a read error. The chain is built from TRBV7-7 and TRBJ2-5; 8 bases fit TRBD1. Germline V gene lookup returns CDR1 SSHAT and CDR2 FNYEAQ (reference sequence). The CDR3 is made up of 15 amino acids. CDR3 residues: CASSLGTGLRETQYF. The CDR3 region has the DNA TGTGCTAGCAGCTTGGGGACAGGCCTCCGAGAGACCCAGTACTTC.

This clonotype appeared many times. This chain links TRBV6-4 with TRBJ2-1; TRBD2 aligns across 11 bases. From germline, CDR1 is MRHNA and CDR2 SNTAGT. This CDR3 has 16 amino acids. J lost 4 bases, V lost 3 bases, and 5 bases had no gene match. The CDR3 sequence is CASSETGTSGYNEQFF. CDR3 DNA: TGTGCCAGCAGTGAAACCGGGACTAGCGGTTACAATGAGCAGTTCTTC.

The rearrangement links TRBV6-6 to TRBJ1-5, with D possibly being TRBD1 (6 bases). The V gene's germline CDR1 is MNHNY and CDR2 SVGAGI (reference sequence). The ends were cut back, 2 bases at V and 6 bases at J, with 17 bases in the middle. This CDR3 comprises 16 residues. The CDR3 region is CASSYLTRGPGQPQHF. The CDR3 DNA follows: TGTGCCAGCAGTTACCTCACCAGGGGCCCAGGTCAGCCCCAGCATTTT.

V and J are TRBV7-2 and TRBJ1-2; 7 bases match TRBD1. From germline, CDR1 is SGHTA and CDR2 FQGNSA. The trim removed 5 bases at V and 8 bases at J, leaving 5 bases unmatched. The CDR3 totals 12 residues. Here the CDR3 DNA reads TGTGCCAGCAGCCAAGACAGGGCCGGCTACACCTTC. Translation gives CASSQDRAGYTF.

The gene calls are TRBV27 and TRBJ2-7; a possible D gene is TRBD2 (5 bases). The germline V and J ends were trimmed by 2 bases and 0 bases, with 11 bases remaining between them. The CDR3 loop spans 15 amino acids. The germline gives CDR1 MNHEY, CDR2 SMNVEV (reference sequence). The CDR3 DNA follows: TGTGCCAGCAGTTTAAGAAGAGGGCCCTCCTACGAGCAGTACTTC. It specifies CASSLRRGPSYEQYF.

This chain links TRBV7-2 with TRBJ2-1; 9 bases fit TRBD2. CDR1 and CDR2 from the germline V gene are SGHTA and FQGNSA. The CDR3 is 15 residues long. The V and J ends lost 3 bases and 9 bases, in that order; junction bases with no gene match: 9. The CDR3 coding sequence is TGTGCCAGCAGCTTTGGCGGGGGGGCTGGTATTGAGCAGTTCTTC. It is translated as CASSFGGGAGIEQFF.

DNA for the CDR3: TGTGCCAGCAGTTACTCCCGCAGGCTTGAGCAGTTCTTC. Translation gives CASSYSRRLEQFF. The chain joins TRBV6-2 or TRBV6-3 to TRBJ2-1; no definite D call. CDR1 MNHEY and CDR2 SVGEGT come from the germline V gene. The CDR3 covers 13 residues. Trimming shortened V by 0 bases and J by 9 bases, and 9 bases separated the two germline ends.